This TCR beta chain derives from a study of T cells in Graves' hyperthyroidism and ophthalmopathy (dated by TCRdb to about 2019). At the level of the whole study: Peripheral blood samples were taken at initial diagnosis, before any treatment was given. Whether ophthalmopathy could be predicted prospectively was tested in an independent validation cohort made up of approximately 19 hyperthyroidism patients plus 17 patients who later progressed to ophthalmopathy. Following sampling, methimazole starting at 30 mg daily was given to hyperthyroidism patients, and high-dose intravenous methylprednisolone was given to ophthalmopathy patients. In addition, the study compared T-cell repertoires in thyroid tissue and in blood from roughly six Graves' hyperthyroidism patients. The paper describes TCR Vbeta CDR3 sequencing of about 140 peripheral blood samples, made up of 43 ophthalmopathy patients, over 70 hyperthyroidism patients and about 17 progressor patients. To identify TCR V-J signatures that set the groups apart, the researchers used a discovery cohort of 100 or so patients, made up of 40 to 45 with Graves' ophthalmopathy and some 60 with stable Graves' hyperthyroidism. The 100 or so discovery patients were divided at random into training and test sets in a 7:3 ratio.

This clonotype was seen a few times. What antigen it recognizes has not been identified. Within one base of it there is no much larger clone, and no base qualities were kept. The germline V gene sets CDR1 to MNHNS and CDR2 to SASEGT. From cysteine to phenylalanine, the CDR3 is 17 amino acids long. Here the CDR3 DNA is all that survives: 51 bases in frame from base 1. V loses 6 bases of germline sequence and J loses 5 bases, and the interval between the two ends is 25 bases. The paper's findings and limits, for the study overall: A 13 V-J signature model separated ophthalmopathy from stable hyperthyroidism, with about 90% sensitivity and 81.08% specificity in cross-validation and 80%/75% in testing. Most expanded thyroid clonotypes (frequency above 0.001) were also found in blood, which suggests that blood repertoires may mirror thyroid immune responses. In validation, the model predicted progression to ophthalmopathy a median of about 5.9 months before onset, with 70% to 71% sensitivity and roughly 79% specificity. Sample size was not statistically predetermined, and investigators were not blinded to group allocation.

The hyperthyroidism patients were between 18 and 65 years old and newly diagnosed, with a disease duration of less than 2 months. Patients with uncontrolled infections, other autoimmune diseases, pregnancy or lactation were excluded. Clinical symptoms, serum thyroxine and TRAb, thyroid ultrasound, and orbital computed tomography formed the basis for the diagnoses. Blood from progressor patients was drawn when they were first diagnosed with hyperthyroidism, before any ophthalmopathy symptoms appeared. PBMCs were separated from under 12 ml of fresh peripheral blood using Ficoll-Paque density gradient centrifugation. Progressor patients were first diagnosed with Graves' hyperthyroidism and then developed ophthalmopathy during follow-up. Total RNA was extracted with Trizol reagent, and quality was checked on an Agilent 2100 Bioanalyzer. The TCR beta CDR3 regions were amplified from the RNA transcripts. A first-round RT-PCR of the TCR CDR3 used the HTBI primer set with the Qiagen OneStep RT-PCR kit. Libraries were constructed in a second round of multiplex PCR, after which size selection and purification were performed. The libraries were sequenced on an Illumina HiSeq2000 using paired-end 100 bp reads. Turning to the authors' computational methods: SOAPnuke was used to process the raw data, removing reads that contained adapters or uncalled bases, had a mean Phred below 15, or lacked an exact match to the constant primer or identifier. High-quality paired reads were merged using COPE v1.2.5, and each unique nucleotide sequence was defined as a clonotype. MiTCR v1.1 was used to align the clonotypes against IMGT TRBV, TRBD and TRBJ reference segments. Only V-J combinations with frequency above 0.0001, covering about 99% of repertoires, were analysed. The TCS score was defined as the ratio of F50 (clonal expansion) to E x V (chaos), calculated using BLOSUM62-based TCRdist between CDR3 peptides within each V-J. Welch's t-statistics and random forest reduced some 510 V-J features to about 13, which were used in a naive Bayes classifier (R e1071). The raw public data were reprocessed by TCRdb itself: fastp quality trimming at Q25, MiXCR clonotype calling, in-frame beta chains only. A single entry per CDR3 protein holds the most common genes and DNA from its merged rows. Here the V and J calls rest on TCRdb's processing, not on the authors' analysis. The sample contains 250,000 to 300,000 distinct CDR3 sequences, around 15% of them found a single time. In total, the top ten clones hold 30% to 35% of the sample.

The sample consisted of blood. The rearranged chain carries TRBV6-1 and TRBJ1-1, and the D gene may be TRBD1, 6 bases matching. This clonotype was obtained from a woman in her 50s with Graves' hyperthyroidism that later progressed to Graves' ophthalmopathy. The CDR3 amino acid sequence is: CASSASILQGVGTEAFF. The nucleotide sequence is given as TGTGCCAGCAGCGCTTCGATTTTACAGGGAGTGGGTACTGAAGCTTTCTTT.